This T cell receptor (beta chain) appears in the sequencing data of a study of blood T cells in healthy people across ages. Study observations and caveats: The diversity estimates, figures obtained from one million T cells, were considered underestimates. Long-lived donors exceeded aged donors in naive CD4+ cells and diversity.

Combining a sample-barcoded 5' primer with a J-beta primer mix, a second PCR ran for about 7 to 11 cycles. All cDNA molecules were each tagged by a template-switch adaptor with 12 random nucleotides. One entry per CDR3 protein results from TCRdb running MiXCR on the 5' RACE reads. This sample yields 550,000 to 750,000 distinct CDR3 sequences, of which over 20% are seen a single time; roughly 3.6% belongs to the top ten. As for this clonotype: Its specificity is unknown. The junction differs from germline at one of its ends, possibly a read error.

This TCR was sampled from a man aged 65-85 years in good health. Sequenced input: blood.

CDR3 region: CASSSSGSFSNNEQFF. The CDR3 DNA sequence: TGCGCCAGCAGCTCTAGCGGGAGCTTCTCCAACAATGAGCAGTTCTTC. The genes are TRBV5-1 and TRBJ2-1, with 10 positions matching TRBD2. This CDR3 spans 16 amino acids. CDR1 and CDR2 from the germline V gene are SGHRS and YFSETQ.